The 11 T cell receptor beta chains reported below all come from one sample, sequenced in a study of a mutant IDH1 vaccine in newly diagnosed glioma. Some clones are missing from TCRdb's copy, which holds only in-frame ones; the method was immunoSEQ multiplex PCR. The sample consists of approximately 24,000 clones, about 78% of them appearing once. Time point given: week 11, during vaccination. Mutant IDH1 20-mer peptide, at 300 ug, made up each vaccine dose, with topical imiquimod. The antigens of these receptors remain unknown. The specimen comprised PBMCs, sampled from a glioma patient whose treatment included an IDH1 peptide vaccine. These receptors were obtained from a woman aged 18-35 years with glioma.

This clone turned up a few times. CDR3 coding DNA: TGTGCCAGCAGTTTAGGTGGCTCTGGGGCCAACGTCCTGACTTTC. Amino acids: CASSLGGSGANVLTF. The V call is TRBV28, the J call TRBJ2-6; D is uncertain. The CDR3 is 15 residues long. The ends were cut back, 2 bases at V and 0 bases at J, with 5 bases in the middle. Germline lookup yields CDR1 MDHEN and CDR2 SYDVKM. Variable domain in full (rest from reference TRBV28 and TRBJ2-6): DVKVTQSSRYLVKRTGEKVFLECVQDMDHENMFWYRQDPGLGLRLIYFSYDVKMKEKGDIPEGYSVSREKKERFSLILESASTNQTSMYLCASSLGGSGANVLTFGAGSRLTVL.

This rearrangement joins TRBV21-1 to TRBJ1-4; the DNA was not compared with TRBD1, the D call given in the table. TRBV21-1 corresponds to a pseudogene. The CDR3 extends over 17 amino acids. Written as DNA, the CDR3 is TGTGCCAGCAGCACTCTCCAGGGCAGGCAGGCTAATGAAAAACTGTTTTTT. Translating it yields CASSTLQGRQANEKLFF.

The V and J genes are TRBV7-8 and TRBJ1-5; D gene ambiguous. This CDR3 is 14 amino acids long. Trimming removed 2 bases from V and 7 bases from J, with 12 bases in between. The germline gives CDR1 SGHVS, CDR2 FQNEAQ. The CDR3 DNA reads TGTGCCAGCAGCTTATCCGCCTCGTACCAGCCCCAGCATTTT. This sequence encodes CASSLSASYQPQHF.

This chain links TRBV6-5 with TRBJ2-7; 8 nucleotides match TRBD1. Per the germline V gene, CDR1 is MNHEY and CDR2 is SVGAGI. The V gene end was trimmed by 8 bases and the J gene end by 4 bases; junction bases not matched to a gene: 7. The CDR3 has 13 residues. The CDR3 sequence: CASHVTGDYEQYF. The CDR3 DNA follows: TGTGCCAGCCATGTGACAGGGGATTACGAGCAGTACTTC.

The chain employs TRBV28 and TRBJ1-5; no clear D gene. This CDR3 has 11 amino acids. Trimming shortened V by 5 bases and J by 4 bases, and 3 bases separated the two germline ends. The germline V gene encodes CDR1 MDHEN and CDR2 SYDVKM. The CDR3 DNA sequence: TGTGCCAGCAGTCCGAATCAGCCCCAGCATTTT. This gives the protein CASSPNQPQHF.

The chain employs TRBV5-6 and TRBJ2-1; 8 bases are shared with TRBD1. Trimming removed 4 bases from V and 5 bases from J; junction bases left unmatched: 11. Germline V gene data show CDR1 as SGHDT and CDR2 as YYEEEE. The CDR3 has 16 amino acids. For the CDR3, the DNA is TGTGCCAGCAGCCGCCAAGGACAGGGTGGGGACAATGAGCAGTTCTTC. Its translation is CASSRQGQGGDNEQFF.

The chain couples TRBV27 to TRBJ2-7, with 8 bases that match TRBD2. Germline CDR1 MNHEY, CDR2 SMNVEV (reference sequence). The CDR3 consists of 13 residues. J lost 3 bases, V lost 6 bases, and 4 bases had no gene match. Here the CDR3 reads CASRRGALYEQYF. The CDR3 DNA reads TGTGCCAGCAGGCGGGGGGCTCTCTACGAGCAGTACTTC.

This clone showed up just a few times. The chain combines TRBV7-9 with TRBJ1-4; D is uncertain. Trimming removed 3 bases from V and 12 bases from J, with 17 bases in between. CDR3 length: 14 residues. Germline values: CDR1 SEHNR, CDR2 FQNEAQ (reference sequence). This chain's CDR3 is CASSFSASSGQLFF. CDR3 bases: TGTGCCAGCAGCTTTTCGGCCTCGTCTGGGCAACTGTTTTTT.

The V gene is TRBV6-1, the J gene TRBJ2-7; 9 bases line up with TRBD1. V gave up 6 bases and J gave up 4 bases; unmatched junction bases: 7. This CDR3 is built from 14 residues. CDR1 is MNHNS, CDR2 SASEGT, per germline. This CDR3 reads CASSQDRGLYEQYF. Written as DNA, the CDR3 is TGTGCCAGCAGCCAGGACAGGGGACTGTACGAGCAGTACTTC.

Remarks on this clone: Other DNA sequences in the sample encode the same CDR3. This sequence joins TRBV6-6 and TRBJ1-4; TRBD1 is a possible D gene (5 bases). The V end was cut by 4 bases, the J end by 0 bases, with 9 bases between. The V gene's germline CDR1 is MNHNY and CDR2 SVGAGI (reference sequence). The CDR3 covers 15 residues. In nucleotides, the CDR3 is TGTGCCAGCAGTTCCGGGACCGCAACTAATGAAAAACTGTTTTTT. Translating gives CASSSGTATNEKLFF.

By share, this clone counts as medium-sized. The chain couples TRBV10-3 to TRBJ1-1; D is unresolved. This CDR3 region has 15 residues. V was clipped by 3 bases and J by 0 bases, with 11 bases between them. Per germline, CDR1 ENHRY and CDR2 SYGVKD. As DNA, the CDR3 is TGTGCCATCAGTGAAGGCCAGCGTATGAACACTGAAGCTTTCTTT. As protein: CAISEGQRMNTEAFF.